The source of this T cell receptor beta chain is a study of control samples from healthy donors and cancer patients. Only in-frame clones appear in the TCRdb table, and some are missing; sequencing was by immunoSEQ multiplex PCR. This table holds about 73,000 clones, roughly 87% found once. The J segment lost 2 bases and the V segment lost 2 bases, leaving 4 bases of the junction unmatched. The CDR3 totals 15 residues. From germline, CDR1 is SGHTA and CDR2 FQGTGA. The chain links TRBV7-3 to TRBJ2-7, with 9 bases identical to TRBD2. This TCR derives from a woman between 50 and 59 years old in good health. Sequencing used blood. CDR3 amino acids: CASSLAAGGPYEQYF. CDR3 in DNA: TGTGCCAGCAGCTTAGCAGCGGGAGGCCCCTACGAGCAGTACTTC.